One and the same sample provided the 12 T cell receptor beta chains below, sequenced in a study of blood T cell repertoires in COVID-19. Data came from immunoSEQ multiplex PCR; TCRdb stores just in-frame clones and leaves some out. The sample holds under 200,000 clones, roughly 80% seen once. Material for sequencing was peripheral blood. These receptors were collected from a middle-aged woman with COVID-19, enrolled during active disease.

The chain employs TRBV5-1 and TRBJ2-7; 8 nucleotides match TRBD1. CDR1 SGHRS and CDR2 YFSETQ come from the germline V gene. Trimming took 4 bases from V and 0 from J; bases not matched to a gene: 6. The length of the CDR3 is 15 residues. The chain's CDR3 is CASSGGQAISYEQYF. DNA for the CDR3: TGCGCCAGCAGCGGGGGACAGGCGATCTCCTACGAGCAGTACTTC. Complete variable domain (other parts from reference TRBV5-1 and TRBJ2-7): KAGVTQTPRYLIKTRGQQVTLSCSPISGHRSVSWYQQTPGQGLQFLFEYFSETQRNKGNFPGRFSGRQFSNSRSEMNVSTLELGDSALYLCASSGGQAISYEQYFGPGTRLTVT.

The chain links TRBV30 to TRBJ2-3, with TRBD2 as a possible D gene (6 bases). V shed 5 bases and J shed 3 bases, with 12 bases lying between them. Germline V gene data show CDR1 as GTSNPN and CDR2 as SVGIG (reference sequence). The CDR3 is 13 residues long. In DNA form, the CDR3 reads TGTGCCTGGTTATGGGGGGAAACAGATACGCAGTATTTT. Its protein is CAWLWGETDTQYF.

V is TRBV19 and J is TRBJ2-7; D is ambiguous. Germline values: CDR1 LNHDA, CDR2 SQIVND (reference sequence). Trimming took off 0 bases at V and 3 bases at J, with 12 bases between the two ends. This CDR3 comprises 15 residues. Here the CDR3 reads CASSIDWNSNYEQYF. For the CDR3, the DNA is TGTGCCAGTAGTATAGATTGGAACAGCAACTACGAGCAGTACTTC.

This clone showed up just a few times. The CDR3 DNA reads TGTGCCTGGAGTGTAGACGGGAGAGCCCACGAGCAGTACTTC. It encodes CAWSVDGRAHEQYF. The chain employs TRBV30 and TRBJ2-7; D might be TRBD2 (6 bases). Germline V gene lookup returns CDR1 GTSNPN and CDR2 SVGIG (reference sequence). With 0 bases removed from V and 5 bases from J, the gap between germline ends came to 14 bases. This CDR3 region has 14 residues.

The gene calls are TRBV6-6 and TRBJ2-7; weak D call: TRBD1 (5 bases). The CDR3 is made up of 15 amino acids. Germline CDR1 MNHNY, CDR2 SVGAGI (reference sequence). Trimming took off 7 bases at V and 6 bases at J, with 22 bases between the two ends. For the CDR3, the DNA is TGTGCCAGCAACCCAAGAGCAGGGTTTCGTCTCGAGCAGTACTTC. It translates to CASNPRAGFRLEQYF.

This clone was observed a handful of times. This sequence joins TRBV6-5 and TRBJ2-7; TRBD1 matches at 8 bases. Germline assignment: CDR1 MNHEY and CDR2 SVGAGI. This CDR3 is built from 14 residues. Losses at the gene ends were 6 bases for V and 3 bases for J; bases not matched to a gene: 7. In DNA, the CDR3 is TGTGCCAGCAGCAGGACAGGGCTCGTCTACGAGCAGTACTTC. Protein product: CASSRTGLVYEQYF.

The chain carries TRBV19 and TRBJ1-1; 7 bases align to TRBD1. The germline V gene has CDR1 LNHDA and CDR2 SQIVND (reference sequence). Trimming at V came to 4 bases and at J to 1 base, leaving 6 bases not matched to a gene. The CDR3 runs 15 residues. In DNA form, the CDR3 reads TGTGCCAGTAGTAGTGGGACAGAAGCGAACACTGAAGCTTTCTTT. It encodes CASSSGTEANTEAFF. Full variable domain (outside the CDR3, taken from reference TRBV19 and TRBJ1-1): DGGITQSPKYLFRKEGQNVTLSCEQNLNHDAMYWYRQDPGQGLRLIYYSQIVNDFQKGDIAEGYSVSREKKESFPLTVTSAQKNPTAFYLCASSSGTEANTEAFFGQGTRLTVV.

The V gene is TRBV7-3, the J gene TRBJ2-2, with 7 bases aligning to TRBD1. Trimming removed 0 bases from V and 5 bases from J; junction bases left unmatched: 0. CDR1 and CDR2 from the germline V gene are SGHTA and FQGTGA. The CDR3 has 14 residues. CDR3 loop: CASSLTQGTGELFF. DNA of the CDR3: TGTGCCAGCAGCTTAACACAGGGGACCGGGGAGCTGTTTTTT.

The genes are TRBV19 and TRBJ2-2; 7 positions match TRBD2. The CDR3 runs 17 residues. The V gene's germline CDR1 is LNHDA and CDR2 SQIVND (reference sequence). V gave up 2 bases and J gave up 1 base; unmatched junction bases: 7. This chain's CDR3 is CASSIRLLAMNTGELFF. The DNA of the CDR3 is TGTGCCAGTAGTATACGCCTACTAGCGATGAACACCGGGGAGCTGTTTTTT.

The rearrangement links TRBV19 to TRBJ1-5, with 10 bases lining up with TRBD1. The CDR3 runs 15 residues. Germline V gives CDR1 LNHDA, CDR2 SQIVND (reference sequence). The trim removed 5 bases at V and 1 base at J, leaving 2 bases unmatched. CDR3 DNA sequence: TGTGCCAGTAGTTGGGGACAGGGGAGCAATCAGCCCCAGCATTTT. As protein: CASSWGQGSNQPQHF.

This clone was detected only a few times. The chain is built from TRBV25-1 and TRBJ2-3; no definite D call. Trimming pared 2 bases from V and 4 bases from J, leaving 10 bases between. The CDR3 consists of 14 residues. CDR1 and CDR2 (germline): MGHDK, SYGVNS. As DNA, the CDR3 is TGTGCCAGCAGTGAAGGCAAAGTGGCAGATACGCAGTATTTT. It specifies CASSEGKVADTQYF.

This clone was detected a few times. The CDR3 DNA reads as TGTGCCTGGAGCTGGGGGCTAGCCAAAAACATTCAGTACTTC. As protein: CAWSWGLAKNIQYF. This sequence joins TRBV30 and TRBJ2-4; a weak D match, TRBD1 (6 bases). CDR1 is GTSNPN, CDR2 SVGIG, per germline (reference sequence). The CDR3 consists of 14 residues. The ends were cut back, 3 bases at V and 0 bases at J, with 9 bases in the middle.